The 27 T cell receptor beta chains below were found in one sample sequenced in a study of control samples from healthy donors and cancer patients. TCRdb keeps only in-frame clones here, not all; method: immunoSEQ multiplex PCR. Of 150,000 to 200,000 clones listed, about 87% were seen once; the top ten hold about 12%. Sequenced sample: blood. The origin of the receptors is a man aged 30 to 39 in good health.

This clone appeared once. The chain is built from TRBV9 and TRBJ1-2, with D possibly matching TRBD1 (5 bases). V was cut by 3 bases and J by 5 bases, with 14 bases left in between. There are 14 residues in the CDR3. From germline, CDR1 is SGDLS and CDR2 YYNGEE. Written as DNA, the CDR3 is TGTGCCAGCAGCGCAGGGATTGGGGGTTATGGCTACACCTTC. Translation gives CASSAGIGGYGYTF.

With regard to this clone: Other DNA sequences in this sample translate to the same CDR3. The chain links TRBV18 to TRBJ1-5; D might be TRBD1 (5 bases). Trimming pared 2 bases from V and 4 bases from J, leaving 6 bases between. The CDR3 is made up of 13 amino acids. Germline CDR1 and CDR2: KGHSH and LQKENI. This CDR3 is CASSPGGNQPQHF. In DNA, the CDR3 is TGTGCCAGCTCACCAGGGGGAAATCAGCCCCAGCATTTT.

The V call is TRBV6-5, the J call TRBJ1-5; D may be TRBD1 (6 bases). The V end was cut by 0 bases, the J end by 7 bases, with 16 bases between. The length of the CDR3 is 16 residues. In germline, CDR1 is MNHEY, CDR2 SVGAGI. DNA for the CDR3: TGTGCCAGCAGTTACTCGGGGGGCGGGGCAGGACAGCCCCAGCATTTT. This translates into CASSYSGGGAGQPQHF.

As DNA, the CDR3 is TGTGCCAGCAGCGCTAAGGAGGGACCCTGGGGCACTGAAGCTTTCTTT. This encodes CASSAKEGPWGTEAFF. The V and J genes are TRBV9 and TRBJ1-1; D might be TRBD1 (5 bases). This CDR3 has 16 residues. Germline CDR1 SGDLS, CDR2 YYNGEE. Trimming cost V 3 bases and J 4 bases, with 19 bases left between them.

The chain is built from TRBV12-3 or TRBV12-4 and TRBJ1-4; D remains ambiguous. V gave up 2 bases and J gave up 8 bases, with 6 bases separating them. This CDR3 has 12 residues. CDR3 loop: CASSLNVEKLFF. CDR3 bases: TGTGCCAGCAGTTTAAATGTCGAAAAACTGTTTTTT.

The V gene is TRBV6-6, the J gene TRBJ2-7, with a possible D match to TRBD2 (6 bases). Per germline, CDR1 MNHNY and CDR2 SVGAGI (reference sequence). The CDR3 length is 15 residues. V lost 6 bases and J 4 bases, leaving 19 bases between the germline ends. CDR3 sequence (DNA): TGTGCCAGCAGAAAACTAGCCGATGCTACTTACGAGCAGTACTTC. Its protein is CASRKLADATYEQYF.

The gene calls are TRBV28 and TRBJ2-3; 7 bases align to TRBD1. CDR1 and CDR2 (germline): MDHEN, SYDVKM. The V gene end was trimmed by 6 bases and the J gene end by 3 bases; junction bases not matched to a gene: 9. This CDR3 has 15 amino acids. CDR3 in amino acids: CASRYDRVKTDTQYF. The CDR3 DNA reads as TGTGCCAGCAGGTACGACAGGGTAAAGACAGATACGCAGTATTTT.

CDR3 DNA: TGCGCCAGCAGTAGTTCCGGGACGATGAACACTGAAGCTTTCTTT. Residues: CASSSSGTMNTEAFF. V and J are TRBV5-1 and TRBJ1-1; possibly TRBD1 for D (5 bases). CDR1 SGHRS and CDR2 YFSETQ come from the germline V gene. CDR3 size: 15 residues. V was trimmed by 5 bases and J by 0 bases, leaving 14 bases between them.

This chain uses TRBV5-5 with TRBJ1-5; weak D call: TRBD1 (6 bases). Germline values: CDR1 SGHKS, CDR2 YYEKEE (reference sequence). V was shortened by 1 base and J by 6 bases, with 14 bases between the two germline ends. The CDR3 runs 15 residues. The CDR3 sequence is CASSLLQGLGQPQHF. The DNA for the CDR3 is TGTGCCAGCAGCTTGTTGCAGGGGTTAGGTCAGCCCCAGCATTTT.

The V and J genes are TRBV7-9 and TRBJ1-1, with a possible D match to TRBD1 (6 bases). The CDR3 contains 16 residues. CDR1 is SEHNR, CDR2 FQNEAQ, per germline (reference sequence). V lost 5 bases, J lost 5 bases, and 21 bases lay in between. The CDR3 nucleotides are TGTGCCAGCAGCCTCCTCCGGGACACAAGGGGGACTGAAGCTTTCTTT. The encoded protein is CASSLLRDTRGTEAFF.

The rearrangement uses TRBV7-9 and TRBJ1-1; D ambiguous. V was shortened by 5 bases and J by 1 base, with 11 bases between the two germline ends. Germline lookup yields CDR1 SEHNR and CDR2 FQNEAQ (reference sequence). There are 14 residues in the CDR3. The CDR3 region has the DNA TGTGCCAGCAGCGTAGTCCGACAGAACACTGAAGCTTTCTTT. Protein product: CASSVVRQNTEAFF.

The CDR3 nucleotides are TGTGCCAGCAGCGACAGGTACAACACTGAAGCTTTCTTT. As protein: CASSDRYNTEAFF. The rearrangement links TRBV6-2 or TRBV6-3 to TRBJ1-1, with a tentative D call TRBD1 (6 bases). Trimming removed 6 bases at V and 2 bases at J, with 10 bases between. The germline CDR1 and CDR2 sequences are MNHEY and SVGEGT. This CDR3 region has 13 residues.

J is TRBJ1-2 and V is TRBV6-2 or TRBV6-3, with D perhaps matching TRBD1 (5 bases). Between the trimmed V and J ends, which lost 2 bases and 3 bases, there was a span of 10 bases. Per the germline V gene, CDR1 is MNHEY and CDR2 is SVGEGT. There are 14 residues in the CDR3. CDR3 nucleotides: TGTGCCAGCAGTTACGCTGACAGATACTATGGCTACACCTTC. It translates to CASSYADRYYGYTF.

The CDR3 spells CASSLTQEINQPQHF. The CDR3 nucleotides read TGTGCCAGCAGCCTCACACAGGAGATCAATCAGCCCCAGCATTTT. The gene calls are TRBV3-1 (or the pseudogene TRBV3-2) and TRBJ1-5, with D perhaps TRBD1 (5 bases). The CDR3 contains 15 residues. Germline V gene lookup returns CDR1 LGHDT and CDR2 YNNKEL (reference sequence). V gave up 4 bases and J gave up 3 bases, with 13 bases separating them.

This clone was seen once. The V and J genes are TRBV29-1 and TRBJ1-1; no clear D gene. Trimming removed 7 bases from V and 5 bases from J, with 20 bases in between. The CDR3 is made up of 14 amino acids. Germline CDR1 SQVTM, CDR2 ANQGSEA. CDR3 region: CSARSVGIWTEAFF. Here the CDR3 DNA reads TGCAGCGCCCGATCGGTAGGGATTTGGACTGAAGCTTTCTTT.

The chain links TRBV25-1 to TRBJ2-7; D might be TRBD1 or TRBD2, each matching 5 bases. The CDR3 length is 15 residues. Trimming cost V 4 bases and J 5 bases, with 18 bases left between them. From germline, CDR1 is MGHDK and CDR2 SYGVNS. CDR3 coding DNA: TGTGCCAGCAGTGCGTCATCAAAAGGGGACCACGAGCAGTACTTC. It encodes CASSASSKGDHEQYF.

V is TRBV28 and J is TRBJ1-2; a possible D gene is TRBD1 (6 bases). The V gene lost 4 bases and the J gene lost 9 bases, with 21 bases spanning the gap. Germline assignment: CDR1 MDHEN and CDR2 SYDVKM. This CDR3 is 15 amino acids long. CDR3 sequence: CASSYRTVGATRYTF. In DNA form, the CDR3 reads TGTGCCAGCAGTTACCGGACAGTCGGCGCGACGCGCTACACCTTC.

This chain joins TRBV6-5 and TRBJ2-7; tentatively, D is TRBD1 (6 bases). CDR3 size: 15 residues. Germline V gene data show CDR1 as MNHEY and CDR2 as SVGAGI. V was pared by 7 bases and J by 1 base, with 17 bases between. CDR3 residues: CASNTGTLFSYEQYF. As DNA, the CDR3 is TGTGCCAGCAATACCGGGACACTTTTTTCCTACGAGCAGTACTTC.

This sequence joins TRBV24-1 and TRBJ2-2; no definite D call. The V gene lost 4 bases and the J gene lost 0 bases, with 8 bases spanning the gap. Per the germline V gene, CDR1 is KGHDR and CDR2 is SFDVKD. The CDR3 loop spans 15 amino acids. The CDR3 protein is CATSDQDANTGELFF. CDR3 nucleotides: TGTGCCACCAGTGACCAGGACGCGAACACCGGGGAGCTGTTTTTT.

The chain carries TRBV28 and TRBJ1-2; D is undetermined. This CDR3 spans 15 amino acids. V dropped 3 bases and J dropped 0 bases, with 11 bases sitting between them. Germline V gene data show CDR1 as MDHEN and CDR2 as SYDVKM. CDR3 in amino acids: CASSLSVIANYGYTF. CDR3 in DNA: TGTGCCAGCAGTTTGTCAGTGATAGCTAACTATGGCTACACCTTC.

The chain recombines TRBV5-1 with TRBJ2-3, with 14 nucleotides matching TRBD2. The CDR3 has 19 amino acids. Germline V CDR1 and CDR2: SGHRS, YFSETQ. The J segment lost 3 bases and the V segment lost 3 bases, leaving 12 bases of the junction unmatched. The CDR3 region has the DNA TGCGCCAGCAGCTCCAACCCGGGACTAGCGGGAGAGAGGACAGATACGCAGTATTTT. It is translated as CASSSNPGLAGERTDTQYF.

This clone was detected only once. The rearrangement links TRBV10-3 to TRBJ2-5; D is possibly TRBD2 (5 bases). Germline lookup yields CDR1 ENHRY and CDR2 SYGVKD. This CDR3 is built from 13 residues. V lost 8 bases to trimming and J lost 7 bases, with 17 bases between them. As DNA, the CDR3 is TGTGCCATCGGGGAGTCCGTTCTTAGGACCCAGTACTTC. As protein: CAIGESVLRTQYF.

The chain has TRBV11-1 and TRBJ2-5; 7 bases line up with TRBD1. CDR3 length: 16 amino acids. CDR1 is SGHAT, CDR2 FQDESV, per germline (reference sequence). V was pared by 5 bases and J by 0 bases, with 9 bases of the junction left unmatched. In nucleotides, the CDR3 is TGTGCCAGCAGCAGACGACAGGGTCGGTACCAAGAGACCCAGTACTTC. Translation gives CASSRRQGRYQETQYF.

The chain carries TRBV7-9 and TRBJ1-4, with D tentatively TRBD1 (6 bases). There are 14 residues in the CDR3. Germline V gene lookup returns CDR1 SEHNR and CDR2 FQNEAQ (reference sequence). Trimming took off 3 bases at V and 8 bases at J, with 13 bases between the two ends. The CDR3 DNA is TGTGCCAGCAGCTTCGGGGGGCGCGTCGAAAAACTGTTTTTT. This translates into CASSFGGRVEKLFF.

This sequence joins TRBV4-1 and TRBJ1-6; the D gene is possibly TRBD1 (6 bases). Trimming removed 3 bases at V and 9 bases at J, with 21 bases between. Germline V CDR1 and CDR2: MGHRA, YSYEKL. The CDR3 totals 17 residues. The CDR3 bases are TGCGCCAGCAGCCAGGACCCCGCGGGGGGGCTCAGTTCACCCCTCCACTTT. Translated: CASSQDPAGGLSSPLHF.

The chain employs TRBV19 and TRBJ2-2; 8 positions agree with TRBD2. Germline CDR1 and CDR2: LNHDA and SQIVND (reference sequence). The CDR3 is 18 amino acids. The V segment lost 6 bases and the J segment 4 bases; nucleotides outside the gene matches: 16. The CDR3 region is CASRGSGWRGVTTGELFF. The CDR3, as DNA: TGTGCCAGTAGAGGTAGTGGATGGCGGGGGGTCACCACCGGGGAGCTGTTTTTT.

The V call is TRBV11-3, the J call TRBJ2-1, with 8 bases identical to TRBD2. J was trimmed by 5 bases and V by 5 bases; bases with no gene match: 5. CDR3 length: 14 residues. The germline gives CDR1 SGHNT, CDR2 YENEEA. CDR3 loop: CASSPRREDNEQFF. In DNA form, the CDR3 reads TGTGCCAGCAGCCCCAGGCGGGAGGACAATGAGCAGTTCTTC.